The sequence of this T cell receptor (beta chain) was determined in a study of T-cell reconstitution after alpha-beta-depleted transplantation in children (TCRdb year 2016). Describing the broader study: The study quantitatively tracked T-cell immune reconstitution after TCRalphabeta/CD19-depleted allogeneic hematopoietic cell transplantation in children using TCR repertoire profiling. General conclusions and limits of the study: In some patients, the high TCRbeta diversity seen at day 60 was put down to recipient T cells and intrathymic progenitors that had survived conditioning. About two months after transplant, the apparently early recovery of alphabetaT-cell counts reportedly depended on just several hundred clones that had expanded rapidly and came from non-depleted graft cells. Over subsequent months, a decline in hyperexpanded clone frequencies was noted, and after one year, T-cell counts and TCRbeta diversity were mostly ascribed to newly produced T cells.

This clonotype was found many times. This receptor's antigen is unknown. No quality values exist for individual bases; no much larger clone is one base distant. CDR1 and CDR2 (SQVTM, ANQGSEA) derive from the germline V gene. The CDR3, from cysteine to phenylalanine, totals 15 residues. Kept here is only the CDR3 DNA, which spans 45 bases and is read in frame from base 1. Trimming leaves V shorter by 3 bases and J shorter by 4 bases, with the junction holding 3 bases beyond the gene matches. The intended sense of this specimen's treatment or condition label: allogeneic hematopoietic cell transplantation with graft depleted of TCRalphabeta T cells and CD19 B cells. TCRalphabeta/CD19-depleted allogeneic hematopoietic cell grafts were given to the transplant recipients, all of whom were children. Preparation of the library involved PCR. The listed sequencing device is Illumina HiSeq 2500. TCR libraries were prepared with molecular barcoding, using unique molecular identifiers to normalize TCRbeta repertoire quantification. The public reads were run again by TCRdb, first through fastp at Q25 and then through MiXCR, and only productive beta chains were kept. Rows merge per CDR3 protein into single entries with the most common DNA and genes. Counted in this sample were hundreds of thousands of distinct CDR3 sequences; about 10% of them appeared once. Together, the top ten hold around 2% of the sample.

This material consisted of PBMCs, taken before TCRalphabeta/CD19-depleted stem cell transplant. The V and J genes are TRBV29-1 and TRBJ2-1, and 13 bases in between align with TRBD2. This sequence originates from a child aged 2 to 10 with inherited bone marrow failure, due to receive a stem cell transplant. Read as DNA, the sequence is TGCAGCGTTGATCCGGGACTAGCGGGATACAATGAGCAGTTCTTC. It encodes CSVDPGLAGYNEQFF.